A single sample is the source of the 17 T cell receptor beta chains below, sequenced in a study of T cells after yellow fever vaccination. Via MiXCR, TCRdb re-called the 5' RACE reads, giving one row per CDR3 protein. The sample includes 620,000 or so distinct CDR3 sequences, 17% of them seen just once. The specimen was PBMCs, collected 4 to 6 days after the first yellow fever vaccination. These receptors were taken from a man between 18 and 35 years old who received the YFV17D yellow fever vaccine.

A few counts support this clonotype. This chain's CDR3 is CASKGQNNQPQHF. CDR3 coding DNA: TGTGCCAGCAAAGGACAAAACAATCAGCCCCAGCATTTT. The V and J genes are TRBV2 and TRBJ1-5; perhaps TRBD1 as D (5 bases). V was trimmed by 7 bases and J by 3 bases, leaving 10 bases between them. The germline V gene has CDR1 SNHLY and CDR2 FYNNEI. The CDR3 contains 13 residues.

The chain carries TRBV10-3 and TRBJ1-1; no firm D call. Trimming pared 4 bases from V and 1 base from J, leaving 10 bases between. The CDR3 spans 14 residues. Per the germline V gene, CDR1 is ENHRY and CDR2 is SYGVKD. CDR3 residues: CAISVEAGNTEAFF. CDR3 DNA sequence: TGTGCCATCAGTGTTGAGGCTGGGAACACTGAAGCTTTCTTT.

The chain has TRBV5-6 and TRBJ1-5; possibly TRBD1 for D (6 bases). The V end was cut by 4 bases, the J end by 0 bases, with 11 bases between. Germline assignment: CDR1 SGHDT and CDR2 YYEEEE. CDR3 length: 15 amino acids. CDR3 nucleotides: TGTGCCAGCAGCCTACAGGGAACTAGCAATCAGCCCCAGCATTTT. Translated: CASSLQGTSNQPQHF.

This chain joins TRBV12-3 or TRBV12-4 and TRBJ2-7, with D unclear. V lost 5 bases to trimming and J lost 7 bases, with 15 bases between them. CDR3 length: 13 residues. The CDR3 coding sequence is TGTGCCAGCAGTCTAGGCCTGTACTGGGAGCAGTACGTC. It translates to CASSLGLYWEQYV.

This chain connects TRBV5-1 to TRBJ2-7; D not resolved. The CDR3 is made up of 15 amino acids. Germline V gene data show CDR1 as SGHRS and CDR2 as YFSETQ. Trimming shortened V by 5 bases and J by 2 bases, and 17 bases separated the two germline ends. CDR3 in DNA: TGCGCCAGCAGAAATGAAAGGCGTAGGCCCTACGAGCAGTACTTC. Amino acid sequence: CASRNERRRPYEQYF.

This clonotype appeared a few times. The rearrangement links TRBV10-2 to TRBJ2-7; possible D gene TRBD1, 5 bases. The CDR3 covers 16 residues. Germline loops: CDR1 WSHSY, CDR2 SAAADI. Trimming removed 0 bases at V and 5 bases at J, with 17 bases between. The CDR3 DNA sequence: TGCGCCAGCAGTGAGTCGCAAGGGGCCCTTAGGGACGAGCAGTACTTC. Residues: CASSESQGALRDEQYF.

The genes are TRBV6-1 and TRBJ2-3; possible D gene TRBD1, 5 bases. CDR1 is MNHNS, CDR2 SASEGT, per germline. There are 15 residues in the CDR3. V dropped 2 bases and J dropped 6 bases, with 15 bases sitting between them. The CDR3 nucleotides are TGTGCCAGCAGTGAAATGGTTGGGGCAGGGGATACGCAGTATTTT. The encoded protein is CASSEMVGAGDTQYF.

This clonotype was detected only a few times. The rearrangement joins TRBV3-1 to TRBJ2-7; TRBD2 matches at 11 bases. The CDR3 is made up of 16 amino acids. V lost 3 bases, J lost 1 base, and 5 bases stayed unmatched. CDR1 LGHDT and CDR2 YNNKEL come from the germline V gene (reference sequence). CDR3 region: CASSHSGTSGSYEQYF. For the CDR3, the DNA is TGTGCCAGCAGCCACTCCGGGACTAGCGGTTCCTACGAGCAGTACTTC.

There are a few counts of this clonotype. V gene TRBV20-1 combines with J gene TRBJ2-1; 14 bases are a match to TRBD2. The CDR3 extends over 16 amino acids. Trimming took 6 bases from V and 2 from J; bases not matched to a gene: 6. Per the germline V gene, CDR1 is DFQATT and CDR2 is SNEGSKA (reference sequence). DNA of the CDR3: TGCAGTGCCGGACTAGCGGGGGGTCTAGCCTACAATGAGCAGTTCTTC. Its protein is CSAGLAGGLAYNEQFF.

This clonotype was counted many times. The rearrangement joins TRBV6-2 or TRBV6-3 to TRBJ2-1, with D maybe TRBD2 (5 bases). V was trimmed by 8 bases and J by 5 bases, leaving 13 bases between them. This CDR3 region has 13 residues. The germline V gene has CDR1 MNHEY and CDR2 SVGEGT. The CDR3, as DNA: TGTGCCAGCCGGGGATGGGTGAACAATGAGCAGTTCTTC. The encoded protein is CASRGWVNNEQFF.

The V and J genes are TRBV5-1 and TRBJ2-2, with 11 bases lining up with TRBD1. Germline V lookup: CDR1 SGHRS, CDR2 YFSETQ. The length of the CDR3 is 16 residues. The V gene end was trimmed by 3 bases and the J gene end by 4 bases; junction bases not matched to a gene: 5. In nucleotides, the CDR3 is TGCGCCAGCAGCTCGGCCGGGACAGGGGGCACCGGGGAGCTGTTTTTT. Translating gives CASSSAGTGGTGELFF. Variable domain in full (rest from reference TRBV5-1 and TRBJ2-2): KAGVTQTPRYLIKTRGQQVTLSCSPISGHRSVSWYQQTPGQGLQFLFEYFSETQRNKGNFPGRFSGRQFSNSRSEMNVSTLELGDSALYLCASSSAGTGGTGELFFGEGSRLTVL.

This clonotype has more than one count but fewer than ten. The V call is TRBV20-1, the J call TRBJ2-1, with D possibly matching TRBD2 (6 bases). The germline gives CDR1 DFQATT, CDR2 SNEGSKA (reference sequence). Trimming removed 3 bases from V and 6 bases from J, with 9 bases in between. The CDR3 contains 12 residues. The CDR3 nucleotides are TGCAGTGCTAGCGGGGGTTTCAATGAGCAGTTCTTC. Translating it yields CSASGGFNEQFF.

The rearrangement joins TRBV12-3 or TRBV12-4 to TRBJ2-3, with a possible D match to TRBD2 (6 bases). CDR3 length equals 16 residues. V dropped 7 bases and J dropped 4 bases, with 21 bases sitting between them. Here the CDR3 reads CASKVGSFQRADTQYF. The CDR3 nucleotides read TGTGCCAGCAAGGTGGGGTCGTTCCAGCGGGCAGATACGCAGTATTTT.

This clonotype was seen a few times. The CDR3 region is CASSSAGPEQPQHF. CDR3 DNA sequence: TGTGCCAGCAGTTCTGCAGGGCCCGAGCAGCCCCAGCATTTT. The V and J genes are TRBV6-5 and TRBJ1-5; D possibly corresponds to TRBD1 (5 bases). This CDR3 contains 14 residues. The V gene lost 4 bases and the J gene lost 7 bases, with 14 bases spanning the gap. The germline V gene has CDR1 MNHEY and CDR2 SVGAGI.

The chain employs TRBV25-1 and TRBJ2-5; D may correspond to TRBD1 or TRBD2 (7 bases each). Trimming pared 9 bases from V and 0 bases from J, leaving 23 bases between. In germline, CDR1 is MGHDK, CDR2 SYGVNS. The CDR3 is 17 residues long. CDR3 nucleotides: TGTGCCAGGTCTCCTCCAGGGGGGGATTGGTACCAAGAGACCCAGTACTTC. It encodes CARSPPGGDWYQETQYF.

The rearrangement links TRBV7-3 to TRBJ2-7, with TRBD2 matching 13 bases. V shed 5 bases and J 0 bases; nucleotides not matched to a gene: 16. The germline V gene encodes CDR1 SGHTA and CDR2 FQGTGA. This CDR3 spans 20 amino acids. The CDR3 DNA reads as TGTGCCAGCAGCCCAACCCCTTTGACTAGCGGGGGGCCCAGCTCCTACGAGCAGTACTTC. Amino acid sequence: CASSPTPLTSGGPSSYEQYF.

CDR3 loop: CASSQDRVKIRNEQFF. The CDR3, as DNA: TGCGCCAGCAGCCAAGACCGGGTCAAAATTAGGAATGAGCAGTTCTTC. The V gene is TRBV4-3, the J gene TRBJ2-1, with D uncertain. Trimming took 0 bases from V and 7 from J, leaving 16 bases between them. Germline V gene lookup returns CDR1 LGHNA and CDR2 YSLEER. This CDR3 is built from 16 residues.